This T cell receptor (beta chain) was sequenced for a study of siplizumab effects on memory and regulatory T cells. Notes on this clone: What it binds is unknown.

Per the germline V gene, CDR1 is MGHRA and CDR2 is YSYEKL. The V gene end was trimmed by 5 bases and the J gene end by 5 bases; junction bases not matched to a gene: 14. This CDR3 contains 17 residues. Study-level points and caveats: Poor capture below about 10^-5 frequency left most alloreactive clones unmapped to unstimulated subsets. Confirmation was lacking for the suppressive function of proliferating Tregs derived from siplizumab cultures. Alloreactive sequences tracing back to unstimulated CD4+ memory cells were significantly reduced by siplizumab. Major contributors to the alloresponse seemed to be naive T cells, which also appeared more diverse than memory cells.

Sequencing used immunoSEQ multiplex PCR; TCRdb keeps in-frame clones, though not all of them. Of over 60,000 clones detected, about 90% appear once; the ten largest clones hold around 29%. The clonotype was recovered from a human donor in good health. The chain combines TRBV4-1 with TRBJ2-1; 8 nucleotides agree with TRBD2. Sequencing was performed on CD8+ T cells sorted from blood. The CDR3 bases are TGCGCCAGCAGCTACCCAGCGGGAGCTAGCGCCAACAATGAGCAGTTCTTC. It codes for CASSYPAGASANNEQFF.